This is a list of T cell receptor beta chains from one sample in a study of cytomegalovirus exposure and HLA in healthy donors. Some clones are missing from TCRdb's copy, which holds only in-frame ones; the method was immunoSEQ multiplex PCR. The table has 100,000 to 150,000 clones, 75% to 85% seen once. The sample comprised PBMCs. Source of these receptors: a woman in her forties or fifties in good health and CMV-seropositive. Each CDR3 is given with its conserved first and last residue. A D gene is named only where the DNA matches it firmly. Some rows mark clone size as missing; the rest say once, few, many or name a class of expanded clone.

d_gene: TRBD1; j_gene: TRBJ1-1; abundance: NA; v_gene: TRBV7-2; len: 15; CDR3aa: CASSLAGQGFTEAFF; CDR3nt: TGTGCCAGCAGCTTAGCCGGACAGGGCTTCACTGAAGCTTTCTTT
d_gene: TRBD2; j_gene: TRBJ2-3; abundance: NA; v_gene: TRBV6-5; len: 16; CDR3aa: CASSYSLLASTDTQYF; CDR3nt: TGTGCCAGCAGTTACTCGCTACTAGCGAGCACAGATACGCAGTATTTT
d_gene: TRBD1; j_gene: TRBJ2-3; abundance: NA; v_gene: TRBV5-6; len: 15; CDR3aa: CASSYGTGGTDTQYF; CDR3nt: TGTGCCAGCAGCTATGGGACAGGGGGCACAGATACGCAGTATTTT
d_gene: NA; j_gene: TRBJ1-2; abundance: NA; v_gene: TRBV6-6; len: 16; CDR3aa: CASSYLRDGGVGGYTF; CDR3nt: TGTGCCAGCAGTTATTTGAGGGATGGCGGTGTGGGTGGCTACACCTTC
d_gene: TRBD2; j_gene: TRBJ2-5; abundance: few; v_gene: TRBV5-1; len: 13; CDR3aa: CASSWTSSETQYF; CDR3nt: TGCGCCAGCAGCTGGACTAGCTCGGAGACCCAGTACTTC
d_gene: NA; j_gene: TRBJ1-2; abundance: NA; v_gene: TRBV6-5; len: 16; CDR3aa: CASSYSFSLTARGYTF; CDR3nt: TGTGCCAGCAGTTACTCGTTTAGTTTGACAGCAAGGGGCTACACCTTC
d_gene: NA; j_gene: TRBJ1-2; abundance: NA; v_gene: TRBV19; len: 13; CDR3aa: CASSGGGVYGYTF; CDR3nt: TGTGCCAGTAGTGGAGGAGGGGTTTACGGCTACACCTTC
d_gene: NA; j_gene: TRBJ2-7; abundance: NA; v_gene: TRBV5-4; len: 13; CDR3aa: CASSGGTSYEQYF; CDR3nt: TGTGCCAGCAGCGGGGGGACCTCCTACGAGCAGTACTTC
d_gene: TRBD2; j_gene: TRBJ2-5; abundance: few; v_gene: TRBV13; len: 18; CDR3aa: CASSRRGGAGGVQETQYF; CDR3nt: TGTGCCAGCAGCAGAAGGGGAGGGGCGGGGGGGGTCCAAGAGACCCAGTACTTC
d_gene: NA; j_gene: TRBJ1-1; abundance: NA; v_gene: TRBV7-2; len: 14; CDR3aa: CASSLRQANTEAFF; CDR3nt: TGTGCCAGCAGCTTACGGCAGGCTAACACTGAAGCTTTCTTT
d_gene: NA; j_gene: TRBJ1-2; abundance: NA; v_gene: TRBV18; len: 14; CDR3aa: CASSHAYGGNGYTF; CDR3nt: TGTGCCAGCTCACACGCCTACGGGGGTAATGGCTACACCTTC
d_gene: TRBD2; j_gene: TRBJ2-2; abundance: NA; v_gene: TRBV6-5; len: 14; CDR3aa: CASSIAGGTGELFF; CDR3nt: TGTGCCAGCAGTATAGCGGGAGGCACCGGGGAGCTGTTTTTT
d_gene: TRBD1; j_gene: TRBJ1-2; abundance: NA; v_gene: TRBV6-1; len: 13; CDR3aa: CASLGQGACGYTF; CDR3nt: TGTGCCAGCCTAGGACAGGGGGCGTGTGGCTACACCTTC
d_gene: NA; j_gene: TRBJ1-1; abundance: NA; v_gene: TRBV7-9; len: 15; CDR3aa: CASSLGARRVTEAFF; CDR3nt: TGTGCCAGCAGCTTAGGGGCCAGGAGGGTTACTGAAGCTTTCTTT
d_gene: NA; j_gene: TRBJ2-1; abundance: few; v_gene: TRBV9; len: 12; CDR3aa: CASSVGLSEQFF; CDR3nt: TGTGCCAGCAGCGTAGGTCTAAGTGAGCAGTTCTTC
d_gene: NA; j_gene: TRBJ2-6; abundance: NA; v_gene: TRBV4-3; len: 15; CDR3aa: CASSQDSLGANVLTF; CDR3nt: TGCGCCAGCAGCCAAGACAGTTTGGGGGCCAACGTCCTGACTTTC
d_gene: NA; j_gene: TRBJ1-3; abundance: NA; v_gene: TRBV5-6; len: 9; CDR3aa: CASSPPRGF; CDR3nt: TGTGCCAGCAGCCCCCCCCGGGGGTTT
d_gene: NA; j_gene: TRBJ2-7; abundance: NA; v_gene: TRBV11-2; len: 14; CDR3aa: CASSIRVAHYEQYF; CDR3nt: TGTGCCAGCAGCATCAGGGTGGCTCACTACGAGCAGTACTTC
d_gene: TRBD1; j_gene: TRBJ2-7; abundance: NA; v_gene: TRBV2; len: 13; CDR3aa: CASSESGTGEQYF; CDR3nt: TGTGCCAGCAGTGAGTCCGGGACAGGCGAGCAGTACTTC
d_gene: TRBD1; j_gene: TRBJ2-1; abundance: NA; v_gene: TRBV29-1; len: 12; CDR3aa: CSVGTVDVVQFF; CDR3nt: TGCAGCGTGGGGACAGTAGATGTGGTGCAGTTCTTC
d_gene: TRBD1; j_gene: TRBJ2-1; abundance: few; v_gene: TRBV7-9; len: 17; CDR3aa: CASSLGTGQGQYNEQFF; CDR3nt: TGTGCCAGCAGCTTAGGGACGGGACAGGGTCAGTATAATGAGCAGTTCTTC
d_gene: NA; j_gene: TRBJ2-7; abundance: few; v_gene: TRBV7-6; len: 14; CDR3aa: CASSPLAGFVEQYF; CDR3nt: TGTGCCAGCAGCCCTCTCGCAGGGTTTGTCGAGCAGTACTTC
d_gene: NA; j_gene: TRBJ2-3; abundance: NA; v_gene: TRBV9; len: 15; CDR3aa: CASSAQVSSTDTQYF; CDR3nt: TGTGCCAGCAGCGCCCAGGTATCTAGCACAGATACGCAGTATTTT
d_gene: TRBD1; j_gene: TRBJ1-2; abundance: NA; v_gene: TRBV27; len: 14; CDR3aa: CASSPRQGAYGYTF; CDR3nt: TGTGCCAGCAGTCCTAGACAGGGGGCCTATGGCTACACCTTC
d_gene: NA; j_gene: TRBJ1-1; abundance: NA; v_gene: TRBV15; len: 15; CDR3aa: CATQSGMQRYTEAFF; CDR3nt: TGTGCCACCCAATCGGGGATGCAGAGGTACACTGAAGCTTTCTTT
d_gene: NA; j_gene: TRBJ1-4; abundance: NA; v_gene: TRBV10-2; len: 15; CDR3aa: CASSDPWGGGEKLFF; CDR3nt: TGCGCCAGCAGTGACCCTTGGGGAGGTGGCGAAAAACTGTTTTTT
d_gene: TRBD2; j_gene: TRBJ2-5; abundance: NA; v_gene: TRBV6-1; len: 17; CDR3aa: CASSGLAGVRRGETQYF; CDR3nt: TGTGCCAGCAGTGGTCTAGCGGGAGTCCGGAGAGGGGAGACCCAGTACTTC
d_gene: TRBD2; j_gene: TRBJ2-5; abundance: NA; v_gene: TRBV13; len: 15; CDR3aa: CASSSGLAGIETQYF; CDR3nt: TGTGCCAGCAGCTCGGGACTAGCGGGGATAGAGACCCAGTACTTC
d_gene: TRBD2; j_gene: TRBJ2-1; abundance: few; v_gene: TRBV9; len: 16; CDR3aa: CASSVEGGGGADEQFF; CDR3nt: TGTGCCAGCAGCGTAGAGGGAGGCGGGGGGGCGGATGAGCAGTTCTTC
d_gene: NA; j_gene: TRBJ2-7; abundance: few; v_gene: TRBV6-1; len: 13; CDR3aa: CASSAGLIYEQYF; CDR3nt: TGTGCCAGCTCAGCAGGGTTGATCTACGAGCAGTACTTC